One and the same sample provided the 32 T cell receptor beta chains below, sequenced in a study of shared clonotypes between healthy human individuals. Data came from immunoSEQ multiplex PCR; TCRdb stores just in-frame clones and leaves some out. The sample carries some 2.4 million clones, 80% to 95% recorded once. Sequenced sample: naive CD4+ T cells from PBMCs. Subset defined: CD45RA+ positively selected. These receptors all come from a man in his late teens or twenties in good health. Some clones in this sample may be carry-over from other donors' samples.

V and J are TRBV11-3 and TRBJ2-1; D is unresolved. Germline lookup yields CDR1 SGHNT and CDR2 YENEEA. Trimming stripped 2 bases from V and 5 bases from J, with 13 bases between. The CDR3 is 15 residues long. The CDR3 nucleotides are TGTGCCAGCAGCTTAAACCCCGCGAGCAACAATGAGCAGTTCTTC. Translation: CASSLNPASNNEQFF.

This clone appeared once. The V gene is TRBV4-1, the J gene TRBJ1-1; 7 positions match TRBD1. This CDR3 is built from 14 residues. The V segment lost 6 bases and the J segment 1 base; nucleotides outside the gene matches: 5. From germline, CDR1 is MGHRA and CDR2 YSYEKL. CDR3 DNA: TGCGCCAGCAGACGGGGACAGAGGAACACTGAAGCTTTCTTT. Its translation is CASRRGQRNTEAFF.

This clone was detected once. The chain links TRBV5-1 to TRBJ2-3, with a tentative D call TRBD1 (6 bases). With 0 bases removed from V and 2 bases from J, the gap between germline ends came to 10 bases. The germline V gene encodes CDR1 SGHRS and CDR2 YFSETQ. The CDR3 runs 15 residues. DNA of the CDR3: TGCGCCAGCAGCTTGGACAGGGTTTCCACAGATACGCAGTATTTT. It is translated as CASSLDRVSTDTQYF.

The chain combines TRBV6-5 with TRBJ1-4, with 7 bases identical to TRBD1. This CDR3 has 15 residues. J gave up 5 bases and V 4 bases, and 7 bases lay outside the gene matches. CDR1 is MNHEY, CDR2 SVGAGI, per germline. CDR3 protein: CASSSDRAPNEKLFF. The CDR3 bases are TGTGCCAGCAGTTCCGACAGGGCCCCGAATGAAAAACTGTTTTTT.

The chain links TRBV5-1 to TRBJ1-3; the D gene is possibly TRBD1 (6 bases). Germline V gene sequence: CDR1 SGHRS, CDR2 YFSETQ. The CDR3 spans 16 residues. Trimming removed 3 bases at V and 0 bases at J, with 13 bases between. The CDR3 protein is CASSWTDGGSGNTIYF. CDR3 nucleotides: TGCGCCAGCAGCTGGACAGATGGGGGCTCTGGAAACACCATATATTTT.

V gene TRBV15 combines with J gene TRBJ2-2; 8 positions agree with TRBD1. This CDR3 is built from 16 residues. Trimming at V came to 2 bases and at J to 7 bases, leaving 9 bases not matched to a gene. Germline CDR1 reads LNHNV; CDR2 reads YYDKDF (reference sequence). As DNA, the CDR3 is TGTGCCACCAGCAGACCGGACAGGGACGGGCGCGGGGAGCTGTTTTTT. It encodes CATSRPDRDGRGELFF.

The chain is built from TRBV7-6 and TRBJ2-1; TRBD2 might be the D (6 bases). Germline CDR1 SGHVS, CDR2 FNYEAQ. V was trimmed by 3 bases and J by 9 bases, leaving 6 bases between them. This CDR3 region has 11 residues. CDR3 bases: TGTGCCAGCAGCTTGGGGGGTGAGCAGTTCTTC. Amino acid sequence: CASSLGGEQFF.

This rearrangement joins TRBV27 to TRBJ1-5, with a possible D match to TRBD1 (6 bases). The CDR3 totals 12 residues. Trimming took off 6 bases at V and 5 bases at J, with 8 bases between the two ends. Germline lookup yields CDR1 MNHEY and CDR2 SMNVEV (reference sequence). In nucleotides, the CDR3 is TGTGCCAGCAGACAGGGAGATCAGCCCCAGCATTTT. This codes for CASRQGDQPQHF.

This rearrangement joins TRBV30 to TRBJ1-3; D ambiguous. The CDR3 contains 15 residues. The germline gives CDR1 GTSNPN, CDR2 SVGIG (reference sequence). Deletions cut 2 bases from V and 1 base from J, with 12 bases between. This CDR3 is CAWSTRTASGNTIYF. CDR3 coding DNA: TGTGCCTGGAGTACTAGGACGGCGTCTGGAAACACCATATATTTT.

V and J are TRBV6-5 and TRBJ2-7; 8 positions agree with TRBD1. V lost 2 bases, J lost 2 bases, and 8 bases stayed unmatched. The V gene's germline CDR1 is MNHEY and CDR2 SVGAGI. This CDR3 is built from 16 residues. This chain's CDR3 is CASSYLWTGKTYEQYF. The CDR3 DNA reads TGTGCCAGCAGTTACCTGTGGACAGGGAAGACCTACGAGCAGTACTTC.

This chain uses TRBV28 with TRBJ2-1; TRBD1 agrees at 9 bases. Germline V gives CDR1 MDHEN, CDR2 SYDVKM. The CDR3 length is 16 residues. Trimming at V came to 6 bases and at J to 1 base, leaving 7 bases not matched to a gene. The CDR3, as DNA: TGTGCCAGCAGCTCCCGGGGACAGGGTTCCTACAATGAGCAGTTCTTC. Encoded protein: CASSSRGQGSYNEQFF. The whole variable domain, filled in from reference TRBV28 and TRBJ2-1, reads DVKVTQSSRYLVKRTGEKVFLECVQDMDHENMFWYRQDPGLGLRLIYFSYDVKMKEKGDIPEGYSVSREKKERFSLILESASTNQTSMYLCASSSRGQGSYNEQFFGPGTRLTVL.

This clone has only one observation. The DNA for the CDR3 is TGTGCCAGCAGCCCCCGGTCGTGGAGGGCCGACACCGGGGAGCTGTTTTTT. This codes for CASSPRSWRADTGELFF. The chain recombines TRBV11-3 with TRBJ2-2; possible D gene TRBD2, 6 bases. V was trimmed by 5 bases and J by 3 bases, leaving 19 bases between them. Germline CDR1 SGHNT, CDR2 YENEEA. The CDR3 runs 17 residues.

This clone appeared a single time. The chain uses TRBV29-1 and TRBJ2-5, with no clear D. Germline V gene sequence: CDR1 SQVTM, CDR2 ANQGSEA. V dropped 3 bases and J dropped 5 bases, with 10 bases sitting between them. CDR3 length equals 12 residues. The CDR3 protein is CSVDMGGETQYF. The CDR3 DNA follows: TGCAGCGTTGACATGGGTGGGGAGACCCAGTACTTC.

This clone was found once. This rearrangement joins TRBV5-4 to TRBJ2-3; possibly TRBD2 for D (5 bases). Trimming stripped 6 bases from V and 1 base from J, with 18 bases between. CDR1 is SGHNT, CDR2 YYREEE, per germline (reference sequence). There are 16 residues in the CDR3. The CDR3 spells CASTTPEAGGTDTQYF. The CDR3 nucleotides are TGTGCCAGCACCACTCCAGAGGCCGGGGGCACAGATACGCAGTATTTT.

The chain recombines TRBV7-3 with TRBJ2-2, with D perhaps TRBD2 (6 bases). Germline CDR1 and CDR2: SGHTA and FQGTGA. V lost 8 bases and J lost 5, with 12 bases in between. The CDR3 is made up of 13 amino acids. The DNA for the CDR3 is TGTGCCAGCCGCGGAGGGATAACCGGGGAGCTGTTTTTT. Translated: CASRGGITGELFF.

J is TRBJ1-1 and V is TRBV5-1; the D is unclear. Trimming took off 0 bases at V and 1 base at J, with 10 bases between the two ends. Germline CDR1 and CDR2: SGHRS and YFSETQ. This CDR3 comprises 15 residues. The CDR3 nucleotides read TGCGCCAGCAGCTTGGTGATGTCTGGGAACACTGAAGCTTTCTTT. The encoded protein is CASSLVMSGNTEAFF.

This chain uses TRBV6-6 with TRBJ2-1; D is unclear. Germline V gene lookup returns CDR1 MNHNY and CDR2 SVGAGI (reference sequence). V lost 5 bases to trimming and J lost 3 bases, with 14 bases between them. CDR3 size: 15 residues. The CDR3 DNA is TGTGCCAGCAGTGAGGTCCCGAAAGGCTACAATGAGCAGTTCTTC. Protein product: CASSEVPKGYNEQFF.

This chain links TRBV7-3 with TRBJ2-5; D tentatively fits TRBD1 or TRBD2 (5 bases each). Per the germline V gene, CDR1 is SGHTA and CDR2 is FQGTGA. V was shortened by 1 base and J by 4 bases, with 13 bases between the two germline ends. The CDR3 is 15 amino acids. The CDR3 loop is CASSLNSGQGETQYF. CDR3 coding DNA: TGTGCCAGCAGCTTAAATTCGGGGCAGGGAGAGACCCAGTACTTC.

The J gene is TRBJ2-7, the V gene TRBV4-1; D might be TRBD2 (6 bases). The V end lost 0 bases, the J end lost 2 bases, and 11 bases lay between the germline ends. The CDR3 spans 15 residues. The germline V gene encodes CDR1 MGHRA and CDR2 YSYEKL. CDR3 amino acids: CASSQDREVTYEQYF. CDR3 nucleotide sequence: TGCGCCAGCAGCCAAGATAGGGAGGTTACCTACGAGCAGTACTTC.

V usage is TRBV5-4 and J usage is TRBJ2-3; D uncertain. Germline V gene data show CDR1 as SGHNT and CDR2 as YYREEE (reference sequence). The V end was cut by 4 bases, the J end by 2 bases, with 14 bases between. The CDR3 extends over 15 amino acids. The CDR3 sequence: CASSPILETTDTQYF. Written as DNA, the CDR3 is TGTGCCAGCAGCCCCATTTTAGAGACCACAGATACGCAGTATTTT.

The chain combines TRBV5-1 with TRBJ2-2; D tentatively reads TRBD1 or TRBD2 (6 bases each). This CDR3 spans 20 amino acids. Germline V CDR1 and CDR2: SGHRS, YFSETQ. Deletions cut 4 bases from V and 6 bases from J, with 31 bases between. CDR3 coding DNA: TGCGCCAGCAGCCCTCTGAGGGGGGAAGTTATCGTTGGACGTCCCGGGGAGCTGTTTTTT. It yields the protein CASSPLRGEVIVGRPGELFF. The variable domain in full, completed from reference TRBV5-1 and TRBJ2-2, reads KAGVTQTPRYLIKTRGQQVTLSCSPISGHRSVSWYQQTPGQGLQFLFEYFSETQRNKGNFPGRFSGRQFSNSRSEMNVSTLELGDSALYLCASSPLRGEVIVGRPGELFFGEGSRLTVL.

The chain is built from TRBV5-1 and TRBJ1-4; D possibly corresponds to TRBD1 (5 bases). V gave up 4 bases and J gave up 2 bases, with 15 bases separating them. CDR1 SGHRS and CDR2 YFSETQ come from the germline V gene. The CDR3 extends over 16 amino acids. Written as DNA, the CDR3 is TGCGCCAGCAGCGCAACCCACGGGACCACTAATGAAAAACTGTTTTTT. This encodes CASSATHGTTNEKLFF.

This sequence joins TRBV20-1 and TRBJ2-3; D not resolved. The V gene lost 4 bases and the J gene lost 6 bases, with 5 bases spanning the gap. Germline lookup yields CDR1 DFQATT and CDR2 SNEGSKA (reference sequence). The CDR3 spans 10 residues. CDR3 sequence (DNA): TGCAGTGCTATATCGGATACGCAGTATTTT. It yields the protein CSAISDTQYF.

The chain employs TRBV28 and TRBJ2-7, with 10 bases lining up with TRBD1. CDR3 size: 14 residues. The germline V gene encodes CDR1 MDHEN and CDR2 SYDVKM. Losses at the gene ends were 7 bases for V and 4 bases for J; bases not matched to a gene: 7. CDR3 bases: TGTGCCAGCAATCCGCCGGGACAGGGGTACGAGCAGTACTTC. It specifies CASNPPGQGYEQYF.

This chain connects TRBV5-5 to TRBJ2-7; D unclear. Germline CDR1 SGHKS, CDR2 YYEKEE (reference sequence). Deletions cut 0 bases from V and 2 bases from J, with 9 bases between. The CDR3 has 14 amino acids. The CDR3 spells CASSLDNRAYEQYF. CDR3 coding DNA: TGTGCCAGCAGCTTGGACAACCGGGCCTACGAGCAGTACTTC.

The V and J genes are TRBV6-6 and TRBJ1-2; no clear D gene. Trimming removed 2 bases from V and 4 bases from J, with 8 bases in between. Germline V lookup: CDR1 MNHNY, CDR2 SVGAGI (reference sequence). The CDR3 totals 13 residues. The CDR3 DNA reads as TGTGCCAGCAGTTACCCGGGTCTCTATGGCTACACCTTC. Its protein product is CASSYPGLYGYTF.

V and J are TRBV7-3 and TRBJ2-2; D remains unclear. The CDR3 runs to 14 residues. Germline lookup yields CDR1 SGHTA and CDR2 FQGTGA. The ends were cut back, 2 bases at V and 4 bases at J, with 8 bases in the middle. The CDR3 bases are TGTGCCAGCAGCTTATTCATGGGCACCGGGGAGCTGTTTTTT. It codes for CASSLFMGTGELFF.

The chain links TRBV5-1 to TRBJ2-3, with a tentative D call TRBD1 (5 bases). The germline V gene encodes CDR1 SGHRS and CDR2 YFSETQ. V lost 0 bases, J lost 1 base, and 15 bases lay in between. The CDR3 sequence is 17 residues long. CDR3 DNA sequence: TGCGCCAGCAGCTTGGATCCCCCAGGGCTCCGCACAGATACGCAGTATTTT. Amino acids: CASSLDPPGLRTDTQYF.

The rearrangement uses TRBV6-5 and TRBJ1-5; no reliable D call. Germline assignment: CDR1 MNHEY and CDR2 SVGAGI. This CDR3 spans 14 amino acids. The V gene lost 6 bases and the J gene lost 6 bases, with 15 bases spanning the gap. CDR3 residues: CASRQRMEGQPQHF. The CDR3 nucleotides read TGTGCCAGCAGGCAAAGGATGGAGGGTCAGCCCCAGCATTTT.

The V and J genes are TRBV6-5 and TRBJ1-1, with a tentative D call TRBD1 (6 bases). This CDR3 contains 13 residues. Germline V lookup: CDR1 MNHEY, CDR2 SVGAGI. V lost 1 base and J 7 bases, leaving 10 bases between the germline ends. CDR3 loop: CASSYLGRGEAFF. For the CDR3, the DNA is TGTGCCAGCAGTTACTTGGGCAGGGGTGAAGCTTTCTTT.

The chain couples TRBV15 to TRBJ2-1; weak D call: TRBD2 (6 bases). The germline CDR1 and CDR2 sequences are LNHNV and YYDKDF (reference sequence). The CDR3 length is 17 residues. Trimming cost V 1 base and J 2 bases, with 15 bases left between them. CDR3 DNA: TGTGCCACCAGCAGAGGCTTTGGGGCGGGAACCTACAATGAGCAGTTCTTC. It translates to CATSRGFGAGTYNEQFF.

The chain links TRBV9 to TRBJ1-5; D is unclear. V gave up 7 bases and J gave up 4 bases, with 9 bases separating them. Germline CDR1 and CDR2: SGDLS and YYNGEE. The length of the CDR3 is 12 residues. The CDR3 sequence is CASGNPNQPQHF. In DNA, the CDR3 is TGTGCCAGCGGGAATCCTAATCAGCCCCAGCATTTT. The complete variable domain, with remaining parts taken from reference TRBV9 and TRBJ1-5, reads DSGVTQTPKHLITATGQRVTLRCSPRSGDLSVYWYQQSLDQGLQFLIQYYNGEERAKGNILERFSAQQFPDLHSELNLSSLELGDSALYFCASGNPNQPQHFGDGTRLSIL.